This TCR beta chain was found in a study of CD4 T cells in relation to SARS-CoV-2 and coronaviruses (dated by TCRdb to about 2021). Regarding the complete study: The ViraFEST assay cultured PBMCs with antigen for roughly nine days, then sequenced TCR beta CDR3s to find antigen-specific clonal expansions. An HIV-1 Nef peptide pool or a no-peptide culture served as the negative reference condition. Patient-derived lymphoblastoid cell lines were used to map the HLA restriction of shared crossreactive spike epitopes. The study assessed, at the TCR clonotype level, memory CD4+ T cell crossreactivity between SARS-CoV-2 and common cold coronavirus spike proteins. Samples from a few pre-COVID donors and the naive versus memory experiments were sequenced with the Adaptive Biotechnologies TCR-sequencing kit; other data were Illumina-based. A different TCR-beta assay, based on Illumina, was used to sequence expansion assays from other donors in the study. The research as a whole found: Approximately 61% of donors had memory CD4+ clonotypes that crossrecognized SARS-CoV-2 and at least one common cold coronavirus spike. Crossreactivity analysis centred on spike protein, so crossreactivity against other viral proteins was not assessed. Small numbers of patients and of tested TCRs were a limitation of the study. Crossreactive clones showed significantly weaker SARS-CoV-2-driven expansion than monoreactive clones, consistent with antigenic imprinting. Pre-pandemic and post-infection samples were not both contributed by any donor, so tracing of the source of pre-existing responses was limited.

Library preparation was by the immunoSEQ multiplex PCR assay. Per the original workflow: Preprocessing removed nonproductive sequences and CDR3s not starting with C, not ending with F or W, or shorter than 7 amino acids. Antigen-specific clonotypes were called with the MANAFEST web app on the basis of expansion relative to the reference and to other culture wells. A clone was considered positive if the clone showed significant expansion compared with the reference culture in 2 of 3 replicate wells at an FDR below 0.05. To be called positive, a clone also had to show significant expansion compared with every other tandem well and an odds ratio greater than 5. Pairwise Levenshtein distance, computed with the stringdist R package after three terminal residues were trimmed from each end, was used as the measure of CDR3 homology. The source is immuneACCESS, and TCRdb retained only in-frame sequences with V and J called. Part of the clones is not carried over; for the studies checked, unresolved V genes explain less than half of this, and the remainder is unexplained. The DNA gave D and trimming, while V, J and clone size come from that table. The sample has roughly 25,000 clones on record, about three quarters of them singletons. More than 9% of the sample lies in the top ten.

The germline V gene provides CDR1 SGHTA and CDR2 FQGTGA. V is pared back by 3 bases and J by 4 bases, with 10 bases lying between the germline termini. The CDR3 starts with the cysteine, ends with the phenylalanine, and has 13 residues. This entry keeps only the CDR3 DNA: 39 bases, framed from base 1. This clone was detected once. It lacks a known antigen. It has no much larger one-base neighbor in the sample; base qualities were not kept. CD4+ T cells from unexposed donors were collected before the COVID-19 pandemic (2011-2018). Following 10 days of culture, the EasySep CD4+ T cell isolation kit was used to isolate CD4+ T cells. Unexposed donor CD4+ T cells were tested for reactivity to SARS-CoV-2 S and N and four common cold coronavirus spike pools, as cell number allowed. Each well received 2 million to 2.5 million PBMCs, cultured in IMDM supplemented with approximately 5.2% human AB serum and approximately 9.7 IU/ml IL-2. Half of the culture medium was replaced with fresh IL-2-containing medium on days 3 and 7. In general, every peptide culture condition was set up in three replicate wells. The leukapheresis product used for the unexposed donors was purchased from a commercial source. Ficoll-Paque PLUS gradient centrifugation was used to isolate PBMCs from leukapheresis product or whole blood. The PBMCs went either fresh into the expansion assay or into cryopreservation at -140 degrees C. The QIAamp Micro DNA Kit was used to extract genomic DNA from the CD4+ T cells.

This receptor was taken from a human donor in good health. The sequence is built from TRBV7-3 and TRBJ2-7; the D gene is not confidently resolved. Sequenced material: CD4+ T cells from PBMCs, cultured in vitro. The DNA sequence reads TGTGCCAGCAGCTTCTCCCCCACTTACGAGCAGTACTTC. It specifies CASSFSPTYEQYF.